The 17 T cell receptor beta chains below were found in one sample sequenced in a study of blood T cell repertoires in COVID-19. Produced via immunoSEQ multiplex PCR; TCRdb's table is partial and in-frame only. Of over 60,000 clones in the sample, around 79% were seen once. Sequencing was carried out using peripheral blood. All receptors derive from a human donor in a cohort sampled during active COVID-19.

The chain employs TRBV12-5 and TRBJ2-7, with TRBD1 as a possible D gene (5 bases). V gave up 0 bases and J gave up 9 bases, with 21 bases separating them. This CDR3 is built from 16 residues. CDR1 is LGHNT, CDR2 FRNRAP, per germline. CDR3 DNA sequence: TGTGCTAGTGGTTTGGTACTGGGCTGGGGCCTTTCCGGGCAGTACTTC. Its protein product is CASGLVLGWGLSGQYF.

The chain links TRBV19 to TRBJ2-3; D is possibly TRBD2 (6 bases). The CDR3 is 16 amino acids. Germline CDR1 is LNHDA and CDR2 is SQIVND (reference sequence). V gave up 3 bases and J gave up 2 bases, with 15 bases separating them. The CDR3 DNA sequence: TGTGCCAGTAGTATGGCGGGACCTTCACTCACAGATACGCAGTATTTT. Encoded protein: CASSMAGPSLTDTQYF.

The rearrangement uses TRBV4-2 and TRBJ1-1, with TRBD1 identical over 8 bases. Trimming took 1 base from V and 0 from J; bases not matched to a gene: 7. The CDR3 has 17 residues. Looked up from germline, CDR1 is LGHNA and CDR2 is YNFKEQ. The CDR3 DNA reads as TGTGCCAGCAGCCAAGGACCCCGACAGGGGATGAACACTGAAGCTTTCTTT. It codes for CASSQGPRQGMNTEAFF.

This chain connects TRBV6-5 to TRBJ2-7, with 9 bases that match TRBD2. Germline V gene sequence: CDR1 MNHEY, CDR2 SVGAGI. V lost 7 bases to trimming and J lost 5 bases; unmatched junction nucleotides: 6. This CDR3 is built from 13 residues. The CDR3 here is CASIPSGKNEQYF. The CDR3, as DNA: TGTGCCAGCATACCTAGCGGGAAGAACGAGCAGTACTTC.

The chain employs TRBV19 and TRBJ2-2, with D possibly matching TRBD2 (6 bases). The CDR3 is made up of 15 amino acids. V gave up 6 bases and J gave up 1 base, with 12 bases separating them. Per the germline V gene, CDR1 is LNHDA and CDR2 is SQIVND (reference sequence). The CDR3 DNA sequence: TGTGCCAGTAGAGCGACCGGGAGGAACACCGGGGAGCTGTTTTTT. It is translated as CASRATGRNTGELFF.

V and J are TRBV3-1 (or the pseudogene TRBV3-2) and TRBJ2-1; D is perhaps TRBD1 (6 bases). CDR3 length: 15 amino acids. Per germline, CDR1 LGHDT and CDR2 YNNKEL (reference sequence). The V end was cut by 2 bases, the J end by 4 bases, with 12 bases between. Written as DNA, the CDR3 is TGTGCCAGCAGCCAACATTCTACAGGGTACAATGAGCAGTTCTTC. Translation: CASSQHSTGYNEQFF.

The rearrangement joins TRBV18 to TRBJ2-7; the D is unclear. The CDR3 spans 15 residues. Trimming took 1 base from V and 3 from J, leaving 13 bases between them. The germline gives CDR1 KGHSH, CDR2 LQKENI. Here the CDR3 DNA reads TGTGCCAGCTCACCACAGAAACACAGTAACTACGAGCAGTACTTC. Translation gives CASSPQKHSNYEQYF.

The chain is built from TRBV29-1 and TRBJ1-5; maybe TRBD1 (5 bases). V was shortened by 5 bases and J by 6 bases, with 20 bases between the two germline ends. The CDR3 is made up of 15 amino acids. The germline V gene encodes CDR1 SQVTM and CDR2 ANQGSEA. The CDR3 is CSVTGRGIGGQPQHF. Here the CDR3 DNA reads TGCAGCGTTACCGGAAGGGGAATAGGTGGTCAGCCCCAGCATTTT.

V gene TRBV11-2 combines with J gene TRBJ2-1; the D gene is possibly TRBD2 (6 bases). V was trimmed by 4 bases and J by 2 bases, leaving 12 bases between them. CDR1 is SGHAT and CDR2 is FQNNGV in the germline V gene. The length of the CDR3 is 15 residues. CDR3 region: CASSSPGLAYNEQFF. The CDR3 DNA follows: TGTGCCAGCAGCTCCCCGGGACTTGCCTACAATGAGCAGTTCTTC.

V gene TRBV24-1 combines with J gene TRBJ2-3; 9 bases line up with TRBD1. Germline CDR1 and CDR2: KGHDR and SFDVKD. The length of the CDR3 is 16 residues. With 4 bases clipped from V and 3 bases from J, the junction kept 7 bases outside the gene matches. The CDR3 DNA is TGTGCCACCAGTGAGCCGACAGGGGGTATGACAGATACGCAGTATTTT. Translated: CATSEPTGGMTDTQYF.

The chain is built from TRBV6-5 and TRBJ2-3; D is possibly TRBD2 (5 bases). Germline assignment: CDR1 MNHEY and CDR2 SVGAGI. Trimming shortened V by 3 bases and J by 6 bases, and 10 bases separated the two germline ends. This CDR3 has 13 residues. The DNA for the CDR3 is TGTGCCAGCAGTTATACGGGGTCGGATACGCAGTATTTT. Its translation is CASSYTGSDTQYF.

The chain carries TRBV5-6 and TRBJ1-3; possibly TRBD1 for D (6 bases). The CDR3 length is 18 residues. V was cut by 1 base and J by 4 bases, with 21 bases left in between. Germline V CDR1 and CDR2: SGHDT, YYEEEE. This CDR3 is CASSLPLRTAGGGNTIYF. The CDR3 DNA reads as TGTGCCAGCAGCTTGCCCCTGAGGACAGCTGGCGGGGGAAACACCATATATTTT.

The V gene is TRBV19, the J gene TRBJ2-1, with TRBD2 identical over 11 bases. The CDR3 spans 18 residues. Trimming cost V 5 bases and J 3 bases; bases outside gene matches: 12. The germline CDR1 and CDR2 sequences are LNHDA and SQIVND (reference sequence). Here the CDR3 reads CASSQAALTSGIYNEQFF. The CDR3 nucleotides are TGTGCCAGTAGTCAGGCGGCGTTGACTAGCGGGATCTACAATGAGCAGTTCTTC.

The chain links TRBV2 to TRBJ1-6; 9 nucleotides line up with TRBD1. The germline V gene encodes CDR1 SNHLY and CDR2 FYNNEI. After removal of 5 bases from V and 7 bases from J, the junction contained 6 bases not matched to a gene. The CDR3 is made up of 15 amino acids. CDR3 DNA sequence: TGTGCCAGCAGTTACAGGGGGCGCGAAAATTCACCCCTCCACTTT. This sequence encodes CASSYRGRENSPLHF.

This clone was seen only once. J is TRBJ2-3 and V is TRBV28; 7 bases align to TRBD2. CDR1 and CDR2 (germline): MDHEN, SYDVKM. The CDR3 runs to 14 residues. The V gene end was trimmed by 5 bases and the J gene end by 1 base; junction bases not matched to a gene: 3. CDR3 amino acids: CASSPRGGTDTQYF. The CDR3 DNA is TGTGCCAGCAGTCCTCGGGGGGGCACAGATACGCAGTATTTT.

The gene calls are TRBV5-6 and TRBJ1-3; possible D gene TRBD1, 5 bases. V was clipped by 2 bases and J by 4 bases, with 10 bases between them. CDR1 is SGHDT, CDR2 YYEEEE, per germline. This CDR3 contains 14 residues. For the CDR3, the DNA is TGTGCCAGCAGCTTAGCAGGGTCCGGAAACACCATATATTTT. Amino acid sequence: CASSLAGSGNTIYF.

The V gene is TRBV6-6, the J gene TRBJ1-5, with no clear D. V was cut by 10 bases and J by 5 bases, with 15 bases left in between. The CDR3 consists of 13 residues. Germline V gene lookup returns CDR1 MNHNY and CDR2 SVGAGI (reference sequence). In DNA, the CDR3 is TGTGCCACCCGACCGGGGTTGTATCAGCCCCAGCATTTT. This translates into CATRPGLYQPQHF.